One and the same sample provided the 27 T cell receptor beta chains below, sequenced in a study of cytomegalovirus exposure and HLA in healthy donors. Sequenced by immunoSEQ multiplex PCR; TCRdb stores in-frame clones only, minus some. The data show over 100,000 clones, around nine tenths seen once. The sequencing sample was made of PBMCs. These receptors were taken from a young woman in good health and CMV-seronegative.

The chain recombines TRBV2 with TRBJ1-1; 10 bases agree with TRBD1. This CDR3 spans 14 amino acids. V lost 8 bases, J lost 1 base, and 4 bases stayed unmatched. CDR1 SNHLY and CDR2 FYNNEI come from the germline V gene. CDR3 sequence: CASGRQGANTEAFF. The CDR3 nucleotides read TGTGCCAGCGGTCGACAGGGGGCGAACACTGAAGCTTTCTTT.

The chain combines TRBV6-1 with TRBJ2-7; 7 bases agree with TRBD1. The V gene's germline CDR1 is MNHNS and CDR2 SASEGT. V lost 1 base, J lost 5 bases, and 5 bases stayed unmatched. The CDR3 totals 14 residues. The CDR3 nucleotides are TGTGCCAGCAGTGAAGGACAGGGAAGTCACGAGCAGTACTTC. Encoded protein: CASSEGQGSHEQYF.

The rearrangement uses TRBV5-1 and TRBJ2-1; 7 bases are shared with TRBD1. J gave up 4 bases and V 4 bases, and 11 bases lay outside the gene matches. Germline V gene lookup returns CDR1 SGHRS and CDR2 YFSETQ. This CDR3 is built from 16 residues. The CDR3 coding sequence is TGCGCCAGCAGCCGGGATGGTGGACAGGCTTACAATGAGCAGTTCTTC. Amino acid sequence: CASSRDGGQAYNEQFF.

V and J are TRBV7-9 and TRBJ1-2, with D unclear. This CDR3 comprises 15 residues. Per the germline V gene, CDR1 is SEHNR and CDR2 is FQNEAQ (reference sequence). The V and J ends lost 1 base and 5 bases respectively, with 14 bases between them. For the CDR3, the DNA is TGTGCCAGCAGCTTAGACCTGGAGGGATCGTATGGCTACACCTTC. It specifies CASSLDLEGSYGYTF.

The genes are TRBV9 and TRBJ1-1, with D perhaps matching TRBD1 (5 bases). The germline gives CDR1 SGDLS, CDR2 YYNGEE. This CDR3 comprises 15 residues. The V and J ends lost 0 bases and 0 bases respectively, with 9 bases between them. In DNA form, the CDR3 reads TGTGCCAGCAGCGTAGTTGGGGCCCTGAACACTGAAGCTTTCTTT. Translating it yields CASSVVGALNTEAFF.

V usage is TRBV2 and J usage is TRBJ2-2; 13 nucleotides align to TRBD2. Per germline, CDR1 SNHLY and CDR2 FYNNEI. There are 16 residues in the CDR3. The V segment lost 10 bases and the J segment 6 bases; nucleotides outside the gene matches: 11. The CDR3 reads CATKKMTSGGPGELFF. CDR3 coding DNA: TGTGCCACGAAAAAAATGACTAGCGGGGGGCCCGGGGAGCTGTTTTTT.

This sequence joins TRBV4-3 and TRBJ2-3; tentative D call: TRBD1 (5 bases). Germline V CDR1 and CDR2: LGHNA, YSLEER. Trimming shortened V by 0 bases and J by 3 bases, and 7 bases separated the two germline ends. The CDR3 is 14 amino acids. The CDR3: CASSQDRVTDTQYF. The CDR3 DNA follows: TGCGCCAGCAGCCAAGACAGGGTAACAGATACGCAGTATTTT.

The V and J genes are TRBV28 and TRBJ1-2; D is undetermined. The CDR3 contains 15 residues. Germline CDR1 reads MDHEN; CDR2 reads SYDVKM. Trimming took off 4 bases at V and 4 bases at J, with 16 bases between the two ends. The DNA for the CDR3 is TGTGCCAGCAGTTCCCAATATACGGGATTCTATGGCTACACCTTC. Protein: CASSSQYTGFYGYTF.

The genes are TRBV4-1 and TRBJ2-1; 8 bases map to TRBD1. V trimming: 3 bases; J trimming: 2 bases; junction bases outside the gene matches: 9. Germline lookup yields CDR1 MGHRA and CDR2 YSYEKL. The CDR3 covers 17 residues. CDR3 sequence: CASSQALGTGTYNEQFF. The CDR3 nucleotides are TGCGCCAGCAGCCAGGCCCTGGGGACAGGAACCTACAATGAGCAGTTCTTC.

The chain recombines TRBV7-2 with TRBJ2-3, with D possibly TRBD2 on 7 matching bases. The length of the CDR3 is 15 residues. Trimming shortened V by 5 bases and J by 4 bases, and 16 bases separated the two germline ends. Germline assignment: CDR1 SGHTA and CDR2 FQGNSA. DNA for the CDR3: TGTGCCAGCAGCGCCTGGGGGGGGGCAGCAGATACGCAGTATTTT. It yields the protein CASSAWGGAADTQYF. Using reference TRBV7-2 and TRBJ2-3 for the parts outside the CDR3, the full variable domain is GAGVSQSPSNKVTEKGKDVELRCDPISGHTALYWYRQSLGQGLEFLIYFQGNSAPDKSGLPSDRFSAERTGGSVSTLTIQRTQQEDSAVYLCASSAWGGAADTQYFGPGTRLTVL.

The chain carries TRBV7-6 and TRBJ2-1, with 11 bases aligning to TRBD2. This CDR3 comprises 15 residues. Germline V gives CDR1 SGHVS, CDR2 FNYEAQ. V shed 5 bases and J 9 bases; nucleotides not matched to a gene: 9. DNA for the CDR3: TGTGCCAGCAGCAAGAATAGCGGGGGGGGAGGTGAGCAGTTCTTC. Amino acid sequence: CASSKNSGGGGEQFF.

This chain links TRBV28 with TRBJ1-1, with 8 bases aligning to TRBD1. The CDR3 extends over 12 amino acids. Germline trimming cut 6 bases from V and 7 bases from J; bases unmatched to any gene: 4. Germline V CDR1 and CDR2: MDHEN, SYDVKM. This chain's CDR3 is CASRGQGGEAFF. The DNA of the CDR3 is TGTGCCAGCAGAGGACAGGGAGGTGAAGCTTTCTTT.

The rearrangement uses TRBV19 and TRBJ2-5; possible D gene TRBD1, 6 bases. The CDR3 runs 15 residues. Germline CDR1 LNHDA, CDR2 SQIVND (reference sequence). V lost 3 bases to trimming and J lost 5 bases, with 16 bases between them. CDR3 sequence reads: CASSISQGFRETQYF. In DNA form, the CDR3 reads TGTGCCAGTAGTATCTCTCAGGGGTTTCGGGAGACCCAGTACTTC.

This chain links TRBV7-9 with TRBJ2-7, with TRBD1 identical over 7 bases. The germline gives CDR1 SEHNR, CDR2 FQNEAQ (reference sequence). This CDR3 has 14 residues. Losses at the gene ends were 4 bases for V and 1 base for J; bases not matched to a gene: 4. The CDR3 reads CASSSGQRSYEQYF. In nucleotides, the CDR3 is TGTGCCAGCAGCTCGGGACAGAGGTCCTACGAGCAGTACTTC.

This CDR3 reads CAGQGSTDTQYF. CDR3 in DNA: TGTGCCGGACAGGGAAGCACAGATACGCAGTATTTT. The gene calls are TRBV28 and TRBJ2-3; 8 bases match TRBD1. Per germline, CDR1 MDHEN and CDR2 SYDVKM. V was pared by 11 bases and J by 0 bases, with 1 base of the junction left unmatched. The CDR3 is made up of 12 amino acids.

J is TRBJ1-5 and V is TRBV7-2; no reliable D call. This CDR3 has 16 amino acids. V shed 5 bases and J shed 3 bases, with 17 bases lying between them. The germline V gene encodes CDR1 SGHTA and CDR2 FQGNSA. This CDR3 reads CASSERPAGLNQPQHF. DNA of the CDR3: TGTGCCAGCAGCGAACGGCCGGCCGGACTCAATCAGCCCCAGCATTTT.

The chain is built from TRBV5-1 and TRBJ2-3; 7 bases line up with TRBD2. Trimming removed 1 base from V and 4 bases from J; junction bases left unmatched: 18. CDR3 length: 19 residues. In germline, CDR1 is SGHRS, CDR2 YFSETQ. The CDR3 DNA follows: TGCGCCAGCAGCTTGTCCCTGGTGGTCGGGGGGTTTGGGTCAGATACGCAGTATTTT. It encodes CASSLSLVVGGFGSDTQYF.

This chain uses TRBV7-9 with TRBJ1-4; no reliable D call. CDR1 and CDR2 from the germline V gene are SEHNR and FQNEAQ (reference sequence). Trimming stripped 1 base from V and 6 bases from J, with 9 bases between. The CDR3 length is 14 residues. CDR3 DNA: TGTGCCAGCAGCTTAGGTCAGGAGGATGAAAAACTGTTTTTT. It specifies CASSLGQEDEKLFF. Together with reference TRBV7-9 and TRBJ1-4, the CDR3 gives the full variable domain: DTGVSQNPRHKITKRGQNVTFRCDPISEHNRLYWYRQTLGQGPEFLTYFQNEAQLEKSRLLSDRFSAERPKGSFSTLEIQRTEQGDSAMYLCASSLGQEDEKLFFGSGTQLSVL.

CDR3 protein: CASSLGLAGGSYNEQFF. Written as DNA, the CDR3 is TGTGCCAGCAGCTTAGGCCTGGCGGGAGGCTCCTACAATGAGCAGTTCTTC. The J gene is TRBJ2-1, the V gene TRBV13; 8 nucleotides line up with TRBD2. The germline V gene encodes CDR1 PRHDT and CDR2 FYEKMQ (reference sequence). J lost 0 bases, V lost 0 bases, and 4 bases had no gene match. The CDR3 loop spans 17 amino acids.

This clone turned up a few times. The V and J genes are TRBV29-1 and TRBJ2-4; 14 bases fit TRBD2. Germline CDR1 is SQVTM and CDR2 is ANQGSEA. V was clipped by 6 bases and J by 8 bases; unmatched bases: 15. CDR3 length: 17 residues. This CDR3 reads CSVRNRLAGGPGDIQYF. The CDR3 DNA follows: TGCAGCGTGCGAAACCGACTAGCGGGAGGGCCGGGGGACATTCAGTACTTC.

This sequence joins TRBV7-2 and TRBJ2-5; D might be TRBD1 (5 bases). The CDR3 covers 14 residues. Germline loops: CDR1 SGHTA, CDR2 FQGNSA. Trimming pared 5 bases from V and 5 bases from J, leaving 15 bases between. CDR3 DNA sequence: TGTGCCAGCAGCACCCAGGGTTCAGGGGAGACCCAGTACTTC. It yields the protein CASSTQGSGETQYF.

The gene calls are TRBV5-1 and TRBJ1-4; D uncertain. The germline CDR1 and CDR2 sequences are SGHRS and YFSETQ. Trimming took off 4 bases at V and 5 bases at J, with 12 bases between the two ends. The CDR3 is made up of 14 amino acids. The CDR3 DNA is TGCGCCAGCAGCCCCTCATCAGGAAATGAAAAACTGTTTTTT. Protein product: CASSPSSGNEKLFF.

The chain combines TRBV7-9 with TRBJ2-5; no clear D. This CDR3 has 11 amino acids. Trimming cost V 4 bases and J 3 bases, with 3 bases left between them. Per germline, CDR1 SEHNR and CDR2 FQNEAQ (reference sequence). The CDR3 DNA reads TGTGCCAGCAGCTATAAAGAGACCCAGTACTTC. It translates to CASSYKETQYF. The full variable domain, its missing parts supplied by reference TRBV7-9 and TRBJ2-5, is DTGVSQNPRHKITKRGQNVTFRCDPISEHNRLYWYRQTLGQGPEFLTYFQNEAQLEKSRLLSDRFSAERPKGSFSTLEIQRTEQGDSAMYLCASSYKETQYFGPGTRLLVL.

The CDR3 DNA reads as TGTGCCAGCAGCTACGGGACAGGGGCCTACGAGCAGTACTTC. It translates to CASSYGTGAYEQYF. The V and J genes are TRBV7-9 and TRBJ2-7; 10 nucleotides align to TRBD1. This CDR3 region has 14 residues. The junction had 2 bases not matched to a gene; V was cut back by 4 bases and J by 2 bases. Germline CDR1 SEHNR, CDR2 FQNEAQ (reference sequence).

V usage is TRBV13 and J usage is TRBJ2-2; 9 nucleotides agree with TRBD1. The germline V gene encodes CDR1 PRHDT and CDR2 FYEKMQ (reference sequence). With V trimmed by 8 bases and J by 3 bases, 10 bases remained unmatched. There are 16 residues in the CDR3. The CDR3, as DNA: TGTGCCAGCTCCGCACGGACAGGGGTGCACACCGGGGAGCTGTTTTTT. Translation: CASSARTGVHTGELFF.

The rearrangement joins TRBV10-3 to TRBJ2-7; D is undetermined. CDR3 length: 14 amino acids. The V end was cut by 3 bases, the J end by 6 bases, with 15 bases between. CDR1 and CDR2 from the germline V gene are ENHRY and SYGVKD. The CDR3 protein is CAISDLIGVSEQYF. The CDR3 DNA sequence: TGTGCCATCAGTGACTTAATAGGAGTATCCGAGCAGTACTTC.

This rearrangement joins TRBV9 to TRBJ1-1; possible D gene TRBD1, 5 bases. There are 14 residues in the CDR3. V lost 0 bases and J lost 5, with 11 bases in between. The germline V gene encodes CDR1 SGDLS and CDR2 YYNGEE. The CDR3 protein is CASSVGGRGTEAFF. The DNA of the CDR3 is TGTGCCAGCAGCGTAGGGGGGAGGGGTACTGAAGCTTTCTTT.